This TCR beta chain originates from a study of blood T cell repertoires in COVID-19. Across about two dozen US areas, participants ranged in age from about 18 to 90 years. Study processing details: Amplification from reference gene primers served as the basis for estimated nucleated cell counts. Sequencing used immunoSEQ multiplex PCR; TCRdb keeps in-frame clones, though not all of them. That table supplies the V and J calls and clone size; D and trimming were determined from the DNA. The sample has more than 200,000 clones, more than 75% seen once; the top ten hold approximately 7.2%. Looked up from germline, CDR1 is MDHEN and CDR2 is SYDVKM. Trimming shortened V by 11 bases and J by 7 bases, and 18 bases separated the two germline ends. This CDR3 has 14 amino acids.

The gene calls are TRBV28 and TRBJ1-6; D perhaps matches TRBD1 (5 bases). Sequenced material: PBMCs or T cells enriched from blood (not recorded which). This clonotype was obtained from a man younger than 45 in a cohort exposed to, infected with or recovered from COVID-19 (not recorded which). The CDR3 nucleotides read TGTGCCTCAAACCCCGGGACTGGCAATTCACCCCTCCACTTT. This encodes CASNPGTGNSPLHF.